This entry is about one TCR beta chain. This clonotype came up many times. Its antigen remains unidentified. Base qualities were left out, and no much larger clone turns up one base away. The data stem from a study of T cell repertoires in cytomegalovirus infection (dated by TCRdb to the late 2010s). The study in broad terms: The HLA type of each donor mattered for the analysis, because public TCR beta signatures pointed to carriage of CMV infection along with the matching HLA type. The investigation overall reported the following: Cumulative frequency of public TCR beta family members discriminated carriers of CMV infection plus the relevant HLA type in this cohort and an independent approximately 350-donor cohort. The ex vivo response was dominated by HLA-C-restricted CMV-specific TCR beta clonotypes, and the single most frequent clonotype in two of eight donors was supplied by these HLA-C-restricted clonotypes.

Including the terminal cysteine and phenylalanine, the CDR3 comprises 15 residues. The kept DNA is CDR3 alone, 45 bases in frame from the first base. V and J are truncated by 6 bases and 0 bases respectively, leaving an intervening sequence of 12 bases. CDR1 and CDR2 (SGHTA, FQGNSA) derive from the germline V gene. The instrument given in TCRdb is Illumina HiSeq 1500. TCRdb handled the public reads itself, with Q25 trimming in fastp and clone calling in MiXCR, and kept productive beta chains. Here each entry gathers all rows of one CDR3 protein and keeps the most common genes and DNA. A total of 54,000 or so distinct CDR3 sequences appear in this sample, 33% of them only once. The biggest ten clones account for about 73% of the sample.

The sequencing sample was made of PBMCs, sequenced either directly or after in vitro stimulation (not recorded which). The V gene is TRBV7-2 and the J gene is TRBJ2-1; a weak D assignment points to TRBD2 (5 bases agree). The TCR originated in a human donor in good health (CMV status not recorded). Some clones in this sample may be carry-over from other donors' samples. In nucleotides, the sequence is TGTGCCAGCAGAACGGACTCTTACTCCTACAATGAGCAGTTCTTC. It specifies CASRTDSYSYNEQFF.